The T cell receptor beta chain described here comes from a study of T-cell reconstitution after alpha-beta-depleted transplantation in children. There are many counts of this clonotype. CDR1 SGHVS and CDR2 FNYEAQ come from the germline V gene. CDR3 length equals 14 residues. V gave up 5 bases and J gave up 3 bases, with 14 bases separating them. Preparation of the TCRbeta library involved a method that used unique molecular identifiers. TCRdb re-called the PCR reads with MiXCR, one entry per CDR3 protein. Of about 19,000 distinct CDR3 sequences in the sample, around 13% were seen once. The chain links TRBV7-6 to TRBJ2-7; a weak D match, TRBD1 (6 bases). The specimen comprised PBMCs, mostly from graft donor cells, sampled 60 days after TCRalphabeta/CD19-depleted stem cell transplant. The sequence came from a female patient aged 2 to 10 who had a stem cell transplant for congenital amegakaryocytic thrombocytopenia, so the T cells may come from the graft donor. CDR3 region: CASSPRDNLYEQYF. CDR3 sequence (DNA): TGTGCCAGCAGCCCACGGGACAATCTCTACGAGCAGTACTTC.